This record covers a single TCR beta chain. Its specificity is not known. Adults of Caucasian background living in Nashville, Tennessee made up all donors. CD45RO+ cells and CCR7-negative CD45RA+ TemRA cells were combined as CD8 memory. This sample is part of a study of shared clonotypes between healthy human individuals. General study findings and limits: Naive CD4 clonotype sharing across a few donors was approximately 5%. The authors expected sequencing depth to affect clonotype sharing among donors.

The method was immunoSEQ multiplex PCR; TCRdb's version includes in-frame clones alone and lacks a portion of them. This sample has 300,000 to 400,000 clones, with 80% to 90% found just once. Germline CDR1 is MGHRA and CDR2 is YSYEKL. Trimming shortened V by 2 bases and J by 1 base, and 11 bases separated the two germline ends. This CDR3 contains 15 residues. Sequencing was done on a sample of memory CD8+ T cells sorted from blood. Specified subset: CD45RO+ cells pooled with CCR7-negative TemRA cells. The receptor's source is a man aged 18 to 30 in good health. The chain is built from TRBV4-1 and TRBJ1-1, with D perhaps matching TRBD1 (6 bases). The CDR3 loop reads CASSQREGQNTEAFF. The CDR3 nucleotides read TGCGCCAGCAGCCAAAGGGAGGGACAGAACACTGAAGCTTTCTTT.